This T cell receptor beta chain originates from a study of CD8 T cells in ankylosing spondylitis. Notes on the study in general: Some motif variants were previously reported in reactive arthritis synovial fluid and blood. Disease-linked clones reportedly showed significant enrichment in matched ankylosing spondylitis synovial fluid. Ankylosing spondylitis blood appeared to carry a characteristic TCR beta motif of several highly homologous variants. As for the disease-linked clones, they showed a CD8+ phenotype and occurred at relatively low frequencies in peripheral blood.

CDR3 length: 13 amino acids. Germline V CDR1 and CDR2: SGHTA, FQGNSA. V lost 5 bases to trimming and J lost 7 bases, with 13 bases between them. TCR beta libraries were made by quantitative 5'-RACE with molecular barcodes. TCRdb fed the 5' RACE reads into MiXCR, producing one record per CDR3 protein. Of 450,000 to 550,000 distinct CDR3 sequences listed, approximately 5% are singletons. Details on this clonotype: Its antigen remains unknown.

The V call is TRBV7-2, the J call TRBJ2-3, with D possibly being TRBD1 or TRBD2 (5 bases each). Source material: blood, either unsorted or a sorted T cell fraction (not recorded which). This clonotype originated in a male donor with ankylosing spondylitis. The CDR3: CASSLGWGNTQYF. The DNA of the CDR3 is TGTGCCAGCAGCCTCGGCTGGGGGAATACGCAGTATTTT.